What follows are 21 T cell receptor beta chains derived from one specimen sequenced in a study of T cells after posttransplantation cyclophosphamide. The table came from immunoSEQ multiplex PCR; TCRdb's copy has only in-frame clones and leaves some out. Listed for the sample are 25,000 to 30,000 clones, none seen a single time. Specimen: PBMCs. The receptors here all came from an older woman in good health, CMV-negative, and a related stem cell transplant donor.

This clone was seen ten or more times. V is TRBV7-3 and J is TRBJ2-1; tentative D call: TRBD2 (5 bases). This CDR3 has 13 residues. Trimming left V 1 base short and J 4 bases short, with 5 bases between. Germline V gene sequence: CDR1 SGHTA, CDR2 FQGTGA. CDR3 DNA sequence: TGTGCCAGCAGCTTAAGCGGGTACAATGAGCAGTTCTTC. Its translation is CASSLSGYNEQFF.

This clone occurred a few times. The chain carries TRBV12-3 or TRBV12-4 and TRBJ2-7, with TRBD2 matching 9 bases. Trimming cost V 2 bases and J 6 bases; bases outside gene matches: 5. There are 14 residues in the CDR3. CDR3 sequence reads: CASSLLAGGGEQYF. The CDR3 DNA follows: TGTGCCAGCAGTTTACTTGCGGGGGGGGGCGAGCAGTACTTC.

This clone has at least ten counts. The chain joins TRBV6-5 to TRBJ1-1; D gene unclear. V gave up 4 bases and J gave up 1 base, with 7 bases separating them. This CDR3 has 13 residues. The germline gives CDR1 MNHEY, CDR2 SVGAGI. The chain's CDR3 is CASSFRRNTEAFF. CDR3 bases: TGTGCCAGCAGTTTCCGCAGGAACACTGAAGCTTTCTTT.

This clone appeared many times. The V and J genes are TRBV23-1 and TRBJ1-6, with D unresolved. TRBV23-1 is an ORF, and what it does is uncertain. The ends were cut back, 4 bases at V and 19 bases at J, with 26 bases in the middle. The CDR3 consists of 15 residues. The CDR3 sequence: CASSPPGGEGSWLHF. The CDR3 coding sequence is TGCGCCAGCAGTCCCCCAGGAGGAGAAGGTAGTTGGTTGCACTTT.

This clone was seen repeatedly, ten times or more. The chain is built from TRBV10-1 and TRBJ2-1; the match to TRBD1 covers 7 bases. Germline CDR1 and CDR2: WNHNN and SYGVQD (reference sequence). The CDR3 spans 13 residues. V was clipped by 5 bases and J by 7 bases; unmatched bases: 5. The CDR3 bases are TGCGCCAGCAGTTCCGGGACAGTTAATGAGCAGTTCTTC. This codes for CASSSGTVNEQFF.

In nucleotides, the CDR3 is TGTGCCTGGAGGGGAGGGGTTTTGGGGTCGACCTACGAGCAGTACTTC. This encodes CAWRGGVLGSTYEQYF. The chain couples TRBV30 to TRBJ2-7; TRBD2 agrees at 7 bases. Germline V gene data show CDR1 as GTSNPN and CDR2 as SVGIG (reference sequence). The CDR3 is 16 amino acids. With 3 bases clipped from V and 2 bases from J, the junction kept 13 bases outside the gene matches.

The table lists this clone with many counts. The CDR3 protein is CASSLGPNTQYF. CDR3 sequence (DNA): TGTGCCAGCAGTTTAGGGCCGAATACGCAGTATTTT. V and J are TRBV12-3 or TRBV12-4 and TRBJ2-3; D is unclear. V lost 1 base and J lost 7, with 6 bases in between. This CDR3 region has 12 residues.

Only a few counts were recorded for this clone. The CDR3 nucleotides read TGTGCCAGCAGCGTGGCTCTGACACCCTCTAACTATGGCTACACCTTC. Amino acid sequence: CASSVALTPSNYGYTF. This sequence joins TRBV9 and TRBJ1-2; D uncertain. Germline CDR1 SGDLS, CDR2 YYNGEE. This CDR3 is 16 amino acids long. The ends were cut back, 2 bases at V and 0 bases at J, with 14 bases in the middle.

This clone was observed many times. The rearrangement joins TRBV12-3 or TRBV12-4 to TRBJ1-1; the D gene is possibly TRBD1 (5 bases). There are 12 residues in the CDR3. Trimming removed 6 bases from V and 8 bases from J, with 13 bases in between. In nucleotides, the CDR3 is TGTGCCAGCAGCGGTGACAGTGAAGAAGCTTTCTTT. Its translation: CASSGDSEEAFF.

Many counts were recorded for this clone. This rearrangement joins TRBV2 to TRBJ2-3; D is unclear. Trimming removed 10 bases from V and 0 bases from J, with 11 bases in between. Germline values: CDR1 SNHLY, CDR2 FYNNEI. This CDR3 spans 13 amino acids. DNA of the CDR3: TGTGCCATATACAAGTCTAGCACAGATACGCAGTATTTT. Protein sequence: CAIYKSSTDTQYF.

This clone was counted between two and nine times. V usage is TRBV29-1 and J usage is TRBJ1-3; D is ambiguous. Germline loops: CDR1 SQVTM, CDR2 ANQGSEA. Trimming removed 6 bases from V and 0 bases from J, with 12 bases in between. CDR3 length equals 14 residues. The CDR3 is CSVRRSGSGNTIYF. DNA for the CDR3: TGCAGCGTGCGCCGTTCAGGCTCTGGAAACACCATATATTTT.

At least ten counts were recorded for this clone. The CDR3, as DNA: TGTGCCAGCAGTGAAAGAGAGCGCGGCCGGAATGAGCAGTTCTTC. This encodes CASSERERGRNEQFF. The V call is TRBV25-1, the J call TRBJ2-1; D is uncertain. The CDR3 extends over 15 amino acids. Trimming removed 2 bases at V and 7 bases at J, with 15 bases between. From germline, CDR1 is MGHDK and CDR2 SYGVNS.

This clone showed up many times. The gene calls are TRBV6-4 and TRBJ1-2, with D hard to call. The germline V and J ends were trimmed by 4 bases and 7 bases, with 19 bases remaining between them. Germline V gives CDR1 MRHNA, CDR2 SNTAGT. This CDR3 has 15 residues. The CDR3 sequence is CASSVLGLEEGGYTF. The CDR3 coding sequence is TGTGCCAGCAGTGTCCTTGGACTCGAAGAAGGTGGCTACACCTTC.

This clone has at least ten counts. This chain connects TRBV6-5 to TRBJ1-2, with D unresolved. Germline values: CDR1 MNHEY, CDR2 SVGAGI. The CDR3 is 14 residues long. The germline V and J ends were trimmed by 3 bases and 8 bases, with 16 bases remaining between them. The CDR3 region has the DNA TGTGCCAGCAGTTATTTCGGGGAGATGGGCGGCTACACCTTC. It yields the protein CASSYFGEMGGYTF.

The chain has TRBV7-2 and TRBJ2-3; the match to TRBD2 covers 7 bases. Germline V gene sequence: CDR1 SGHTA, CDR2 FQGNSA. This CDR3 has 14 residues. The V gene end was trimmed by 3 bases and the J gene end by 3 bases; junction bases not matched to a gene: 3. DNA of the CDR3: TGTGCCAGCAGCTTGGTGGGGGGGACAGATACGCAGTATTTT. Its protein product is CASSLVGGTDTQYF.

There are many counts of this clone. The V and J genes are TRBV29-1 and TRBJ2-1, with TRBD2 matching over 9 bases. CDR1 and CDR2 from the germline V gene are SQVTM and ANQGSEA. Trimming cost V 5 bases and J 5 bases; bases outside gene matches: 4. The CDR3 sequence is 13 residues long. The CDR3 is CSVTRLADNEQFF. The CDR3 nucleotides are TGCAGCGTTACCCGACTAGCGGACAATGAGCAGTTCTTC.

CDR3 DNA sequence: TGTGCCAGCTCACCACTCGACAGGGCCGGCTACACCTTC. This codes for CASSPLDRAGYTF. This chain joins TRBV18 and TRBJ1-2; 7 bases agree with TRBD1. The CDR3 is 13 amino acids. The trim removed 1 base at V and 8 bases at J, leaving 4 bases unmatched. Germline values: CDR1 KGHSH, CDR2 LQKENI.

In this sample, this clone turned up many times. This chain links TRBV7-3 with TRBJ2-1, with TRBD2 matching over 11 bases. The V segment lost 2 bases and the J segment 9 bases; nucleotides outside the gene matches: 6. Germline CDR1 SGHTA, CDR2 FQGTGA. This CDR3 has 15 residues. CDR3 sequence (DNA): TGTGCCAGCAGCTTAGGAGGACTAGCGGGTTCTGAGCAGTTCTTC. Amino acids: CASSLGGLAGSEQFF.

This clone was counted ten times or more. V is TRBV7-9 and J is TRBJ1-1; D remains ambiguous. Per germline, CDR1 SEHNR and CDR2 FQNEAQ (reference sequence). V lost 1 base and J 6 bases, leaving 6 bases between the germline ends. CDR3 length: 12 residues. The DNA for the CDR3 is TGTGCCAGCAGCTTAGATCCGTCTGAAGCTTTCTTT. It translates to CASSLDPSEAFF.

This clone has at least ten counts. This CDR3 is CASSIGNRVNTEAFF. The CDR3, as DNA: TGTGCCAGTAGTATAGGAAACAGGGTGAACACTGAAGCTTTCTTT. This chain links TRBV19 with TRBJ1-1, with a weak D call TRBD1 (6 bases). Germline values: CDR1 LNHDA, CDR2 SQIVND (reference sequence). Deletions cut 1 base from V and 0 bases from J, with 9 bases between. The length of the CDR3 is 15 residues. Looking up the rest from reference TRBV19 and TRBJ1-1 gives the full variable domain: DGGITQSPKYLFRKEGQNVTLSCEQNLNHDAMYWYRQDPGQGLRLIYYSQIVNDFQKGDIAEGYSVSREKKESFPLTVTSAQKNPTAFYLCASSIGNRVNTEAFFGQGTRLTVV.

This clone appeared a few times. The chain employs TRBV5-1 and TRBJ2-5; D is unresolved. The J call is in doubt because the DNA end fits TRBJ2-7 better. Looked up from germline, CDR1 is SGHRS and CDR2 is YFSETQ. This CDR3 contains 14 residues. The CDR3 is CASKGTTLSYEQYF. The CDR3 DNA follows: TGCGCCAGCAAGGGCACCACCCTTTCCTACGAGCAGTACTTC.